This T cell receptor (beta chain) was recorded in a study of untreated major depressive disorder. TCRdb's table, derived via immunoSEQ multiplex PCR, lists solely in-frame clones and lacks some. Here the sample spans about 21,000 clones, about nine tenths being singletons. This clone was found once. V was clipped by 7 bases and J by 0 bases, with 7 bases between them. Germline V gene sequence: CDR1 SNHLY, CDR2 FYNNEI. This CDR3 is 13 amino acids long. Input material: CD4+ T cells from PBMCs. The receptor's source is a woman between 40 and 50 years old in good health. V and J are TRBV2 and TRBJ1-5, with D hard to call. As DNA, the CDR3 is TGTGCCAGCATTCGAGATAGCAATCAGCCCCAGCATTTT. Protein product: CASIRDSNQPQHF.